This TCR beta chain was identified in a study of blood T cell repertoires in COVID-19. Study summary: From T cells, B-cell-depleted T cells, or PBMCs came the material, which was cDNA or gDNA.

As processed by the authors: Cell counts per sample came from amplifying reference gene primers. Produced via immunoSEQ multiplex PCR; TCRdb's table is partial and in-frame only. The V and J calls and clone size were taken over from that table, and D and trimming were inferred from the DNA. The table shows about 400,000 clones, with around 90% occurring only once. Clinical histories supplied by participants themselves formed the basis of cohort assignment. This clone appeared a few times. Sample: PBMCs or T cells enriched from blood (not recorded which). This sequence was found in a woman in her forties with acute COVID-19.

The CDR3 protein is CSVVGGQVGLATEAFF. The CDR3, as DNA: TGCAGCGTTGTGGGGGGGCAGGTGGGCCTAGCCACTGAAGCTTTCTTT. The chain uses TRBV29-1 and TRBJ1-1; D is perhaps TRBD1 (6 bases). CDR3 length equals 16 residues. Trimming took 4 bases from V and 4 from J, leaving 22 bases between them. Germline-derived CDR1 and CDR2 are SQVTM and ANQGSEA.